These 13 T cell receptor beta chains came from one sample sequenced in a study of T cells in Graves' hyperthyroidism and ophthalmopathy. Amplification of TCR beta CDR3 regions used RNA as the template. First-round RT-PCR of the TCR CDR3 relied on the HTBI primer set. TCRdb re-called the multiplex PCR reads with MiXCR, one entry per CDR3 protein. The sample has roughly 170,000 distinct CDR3 sequences, 17% seen once. The sequenced sample was blood. The receptors stem from a woman between 45 and 65 years old with Graves' hyperthyroidism.

This clonotype was seen only a few times. The chain joins TRBV6-5 to TRBJ1-4, with 11 bases fitting TRBD1. Germline assignment: CDR1 MNHEY and CDR2 SVGAGI. This CDR3 spans 16 amino acids. V lost 2 bases and J lost 7; bases outside the gene matches: 6. This CDR3 reads CASSYPGDRGSEKLFF. The DNA of the CDR3 is TGTGCCAGCAGTTACCCCGGGGACAGGGGGTCTGAAAAACTGTTTTTT.

This clonotype appeared many times. This rearrangement joins TRBV28 to TRBJ2-1, with 8 bases lining up with TRBD1. V shed 6 bases and J 4 bases; nucleotides not matched to a gene: 2. This CDR3 has 13 residues. Per the germline V gene, CDR1 is MDHEN and CDR2 is SYDVKM. The CDR3 here is CASRQGGYNEQFF. CDR3 nucleotide sequence: TGTGCCAGCAGACAGGGGGGTTACAATGAGCAGTTCTTC.

In its sample, this clonotype was seen many times. The gene calls are TRBV29-1 and TRBJ2-3, with D possibly TRBD1 on 5 matching bases. Germline assignment: CDR1 SQVTM and CDR2 ANQGSEA. The CDR3 runs 12 residues. Trimming removed 8 bases at V and 0 bases at J, with 9 bases between. CDR3 region: CSIRQSTDTQYF. The CDR3 nucleotides read TGCAGCATTCGACAGAGCACAGATACGCAGTATTTT.

The sample holds many counts of this clonotype. V and J are TRBV6-1 and TRBJ1-1; TRBD1 agrees at 8 bases. J lost 7 bases, V lost 5 bases, and 12 bases had no gene match. The germline V gene has CDR1 MNHNS and CDR2 SASEGT. CDR3 size: 15 residues. CDR3 in amino acids: CASSPRDRRGGEAFF. The CDR3 nucleotides are TGTGCCAGCAGTCCCCGGGACAGGAGGGGTGGTGAAGCTTTCTTT.

Ten or more counts support this clonotype. This chain links TRBV20-1 with TRBJ1-2; D possibly corresponds to TRBD1 (6 bases). With 5 bases removed from V and 8 bases from J, the gap between germline ends came to 18 bases. CDR3 length: 13 amino acids. Germline V lookup: CDR1 DFQATT, CDR2 SNEGSKA (reference sequence). CDR3 loop: CSASSSQGYGYTF. The CDR3 DNA sequence: TGCAGTGCTTCCTCCTCCCAGGGGTACGGCTACACCTTC.

This clonotype came up once. The chain couples TRBV6-1 to TRBJ2-1; 7 nucleotides agree with TRBD2. Germline CDR1 reads MNHNS; CDR2 reads SASEGT. The CDR3 covers 13 residues. V gave up 6 bases and J gave up 5 bases; unmatched junction bases: 4. The CDR3 sequence is CASRLARHNEQFF. The CDR3 DNA follows: TGTGCCAGCAGACTAGCGCGCCACAATGAGCAGTTCTTC.

This clonotype has a count of ten or more. The gene calls are TRBV20-1 and TRBJ1-5; 8 bases match TRBD1. In germline, CDR1 is DFQATT, CDR2 SNEGSKA (reference sequence). CDR3 size: 21 residues. J lost 0 bases, V lost 1 base, and 20 bases had no gene match. The DNA for the CDR3 is TGCAGTGCTAGAGGGGGTACAGGGGGTCTAAATGGGGCCTATAGCAATCAGCCCCAGCATTTT. Its protein product is CSARGGTGGLNGAYSNQPQHF.

This chain connects TRBV6-1 to TRBJ2-7; 10 bases line up with TRBD1. Germline V lookup: CDR1 MNHNS, CDR2 SASEGT. The CDR3 contains 14 residues. Unmatched junction bases numbered 3, after V lost 4 bases and J lost 3 bases. CDR3: CASSGQGAVYEQYF. The CDR3 DNA sequence: TGTGCCAGCAGTGGACAGGGGGCGGTCTACGAGCAGTACTTC.

This clonotype was seen many times. The chain recombines TRBV28 with TRBJ2-7; perhaps TRBD2 as D (6 bases). CDR1 MDHEN and CDR2 SYDVKM come from the germline V gene. The CDR3 spans 15 residues. V was clipped by 2 bases and J by 2 bases, with 13 bases between them. CDR3: CASSLSAGSAYEQYF. CDR3 bases: TGTGCCAGCAGTTTAAGCGCGGGGTCTGCCTACGAGCAGTACTTC.

The chain links TRBV12-3 or TRBV12-4 to TRBJ1-5; TRBD1 is a possible D gene (5 bases). The germline V and J ends were trimmed by 10 bases and 5 bases, with 18 bases remaining between them. This CDR3 region has 14 residues. This CDR3 is CATGGSRDDQPQHF. CDR3 nucleotides: TGTGCCACCGGGGGGTCCCGGGACGATCAGCCCCAGCATTTT.

As to this clonotype: This CDR3 fails to terminate in the conserved phenylalanine or tryptophan, so it likely reflects a read error. This chain connects TRBV5-1 to TRBJ1-1, with 8 bases lining up with TRBD1. The length of the CDR3 is 14 residues. V shed 0 bases, J shed 5 bases, and the junction held 3 bases outside the gene matches. In germline, CDR1 is SGHRS, CDR2 YFSETQ. This chain's CDR3 is CASSLGQGWTEAFL. The CDR3 bases are TGCGCCAGCAGCTTGGGACAGGGGTGGACTGAAGCTTTCCTT.

This chain joins TRBV6-5 and TRBJ2-7; D possibly corresponds to TRBD1 (5 bases). Germline CDR1 MNHEY, CDR2 SVGAGI. This CDR3 has 17 residues. V was trimmed by 5 bases and J by 0 bases, leaving 20 bases between them. The CDR3 sequence: CASSLPPWGPSSYEQYF. CDR3 DNA sequence: TGTGCCAGCAGTCTACCTCCCTGGGGCCCTAGCTCCTACGAGCAGTACTTC.

This clonotype was recorded a few times. The rearrangement joins TRBV11-1 to TRBJ2-1; D may be TRBD1 or TRBD2 (5 bases each). Trimming cost V 5 bases and J 10 bases, with 21 bases left between them. CDR1 and CDR2 from the germline V gene are SGHAT and FQDESV (reference sequence). The CDR3 covers 15 residues. Written as DNA, the CDR3 is TGTGCCAGCAGCCCTCCCGGGGCTAGCAGCCGGGAGCAGTTCTTC. Translated: CASSPPGASSREQFF. Complete variable domain (other parts from reference TRBV11-1 and TRBJ2-1): EAEVAQSPRYKITEKSQAVAFWCDPISGHATLYWYRQILGQGPELLVQFQDESVVDDSQLPKDRFSAERLKGVDSTLKIQPAELGDSAMYLCASSPPGASSREQFFGPGTRLTVL.